Reported below is one T cell receptor (beta chain). The data were obtained in a study of blood T cell repertoires in COVID-19. Study at large: Sample material is recorded as cDNA or gDNA derived from T cells, B-cell-depleted T cells, or PBMCs.

As handled by the study authors: Amplification with reference gene primers provided the estimates of nucleated cell counts. The data were produced by immunoSEQ multiplex PCR, yet TCRdb's version contains in-frame clones alone and is incomplete. D and trimming come from the DNA, and the V and J calls and clone size come from that table. The repertoire includes 200,000 to 250,000 clones, roughly 90% of them detected once, and about 6% sits in the top ten. The sample comprised PBMCs or T cells enriched from blood (not recorded which). This clonotype was obtained from a woman aged 25 to 39 with acute COVID-19.

The CDR3 reads CASSLRRGGDNEQFF. The CDR3 coding sequence is TGCGCCAGCAGCTTGCGGCGGGGGGGTGACAATGAGCAGTTCTTC. The chain links TRBV5-1 to TRBJ2-1; 9 bases are a match to TRBD2. V lost 1 base and J lost 5; bases outside the gene matches: 4. The V gene's germline CDR1 is SGHRS and CDR2 YFSETQ. The CDR3 loop spans 15 amino acids. Looking up the rest from reference TRBV5-1 and TRBJ2-1 gives the full variable domain: KAGVTQTPRYLIKTRGQQVTLSCSPISGHRSVSWYQQTPGQGLQFLFEYFSETQRNKGNFPGRFSGRQFSNSRSEMNVSTLELGDSALYLCASSLRRGGDNEQFFGPGTRLTVL.